This T cell receptor beta chain stems from a study of blood T cell repertoires in COVID-19. In the study overall: Samples representing acute and convalescent COVID-19 were sourced from the United States, Italy and Spain. The cDNA or gDNA used as material had been derived from T cells, B-cell-depleted T cells, or PBMCs.

Per the germline V gene, CDR1 is GTSNPN and CDR2 is SVGIG (reference sequence). This CDR3 contains 13 residues. V dropped 3 bases and J dropped 11; count of bases not matched to a gene: 11. Per the study methods: Amplification of reference gene primers provided the estimated nucleated cell counts. Produced via immunoSEQ multiplex PCR; TCRdb's table is partial and in-frame only. Clonal size and the V and J genes are those of that table, whereas D and trimming came from the DNA. This table holds 300,000 to 400,000 clones, approximately 88% found once. Donors were grouped by their self-reported clinical history.

The material sequenced was PBMCs or T cells enriched from blood (not recorded which). This TCR came from a man aged 25 to 45 who had recovered from COVID-19. V gene TRBV30 combines with J gene TRBJ1-1, with 8 bases identical to TRBD1. The CDR3 region is CAWSRAGGVDAFF. The CDR3, as DNA: TGTGCCTGGAGCCGCGCAGGGGGCGTCGATGCTTTCTTT.